This TCR beta chain came from a study of T cell clonotyping in hematopoietic cell transplantation. There are a few counts of this clone. The antigen is not known. The CDR3 consists of 14 residues. Germline values: CDR1 MNHEY, CDR2 SVGAGI. Trimming removed 2 bases at V and 7 bases at J, with 14 bases between. Study-level points and caveats: Recipient TCR diversity dropped after transplant; expanded clonotypes rose from day 30 to 180.

Assay used: immunoSEQ multiplex PCR; TCRdb lists only in-frame clones, some missing. The profile shows roughly 4,600 clones, over 15% of them singletons. The TCR was taken from a male patient aged 18 to 35 who had an allogeneic stem cell transplant, so the T cells may come from the graft donor. Some clones in this sample may be carry-over from other donors' samples. The sequenced sample was PBMCs, obtained 180 days after allogeneic stem cell transplant. The chain employs TRBV6-5 and TRBJ1-2; TRBD1 might be the D (6 bases). CDR3 sequence: CASSYGQGIGGYTF. The CDR3 nucleotides are TGTGCCAGCAGTTACGGGCAGGGGATAGGTGGCTACACCTTC.